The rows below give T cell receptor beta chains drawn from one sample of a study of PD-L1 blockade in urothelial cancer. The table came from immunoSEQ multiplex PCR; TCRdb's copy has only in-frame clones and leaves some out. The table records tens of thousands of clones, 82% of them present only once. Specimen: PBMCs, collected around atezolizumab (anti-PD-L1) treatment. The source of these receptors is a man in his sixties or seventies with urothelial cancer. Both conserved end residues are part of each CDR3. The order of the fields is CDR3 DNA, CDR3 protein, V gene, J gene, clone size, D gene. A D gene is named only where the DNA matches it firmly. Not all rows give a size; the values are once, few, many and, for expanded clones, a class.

TGTGCCAGCAGCTCCAGGGGTAAGAGCTCCTACGAGCAGTACTTC	CASSSRGKSSYEQYF	TRBV2	TRBJ2-7	NA	NA
TGTGCCTGGAGCGCCTTCGTAGTTAGTATGAACACTGAAGCTTTCTTT	CAWSAFVVSMNTEAFF	TRBV30	TRBJ1-1	once	NA
TGTGCCTGGAGTCCCGGAGGAGGCGGAAACACCATATATTTT	CAWSPGGGGNTIYF	TRBV30	TRBJ1-3	NA	NA
TGTGCCAGCAGTTTATACGGGGGGAGCGCTTTCTTT	CASSLYGGSAFF	TRBV28	TRBJ1-1	NA	NA
TGCGCCAGCAGCTCACTAGCGGGAGAGGCCAAAAACATTCAGTACTTC	CASSSLAGEAKNIQYF	TRBV5-1	TRBJ2-4	NA	TRBD2
TGCGCCAGCAGCGCCCTAAACAGGGGGCCGAACACCGGGGAGCTGTTTTTT	CASSALNRGPNTGELFF	TRBV5-1	TRBJ2-2	NA	TRBD1
TGTGCCAGCAGACGCGACAGGGGAGGTAATGAAAAACTGTTTTTT	CASRRDRGGNEKLFF	TRBV6-1	TRBJ1-4	NA	TRBD1
TGTGCCAGTAGTATACCCCAGGGAAAGGGCTACACCTTC	CASSIPQGKGYTF	TRBV19	TRBJ1-2	few	NA
TGTGCCAGCAGCTCCCCGTGGACAGAACTCTACGAGCAGTACTTC	CASSSPWTELYEQYF	TRBV11-3	TRBJ2-7	NA	NA
TGTGCCAGCAGCTTAAAGGGGGGAAACACCATATATTTT	CASSLKGGNTIYF	TRBV7-2	TRBJ1-3	few	NA
TGTGCCAGCAGCCAGGGACTAGCGGGAGCGGATACGCAGTATTTT	CASSQGLAGADTQYF	TRBV13	TRBJ2-3	NA	TRBD2
TGTGCCAGCAGCCACGGGGGTGGGAGCCTTTTCGCCTACGAGCAGTACTTC	CASSHGGGSLFAYEQYF	TRBV7-2	TRBJ2-7	NA	NA
TGTGCCAGCAGTTTGGCCAGGAATGAAAAACTGTTTTTT	CASSLARNEKLFF	TRBV28	TRBJ1-4	NA	NA
TGTGCCAGCAGCAGCGGGAGGGCCGATGGGAACATTCAGTACTTC	CASSSGRADGNIQYF	TRBV28	TRBJ2-4	NA	TRBD2
TGTGCCAGCATAGGGGACAGGGATCAGCCCCAGCATTTT	CASIGDRDQPQHF	TRBV2	TRBJ1-5	NA	TRBD1
TGTGCCAGCAGCGGGGGACTAGCGGAAGAGACCCAGTACTTC	CASSGGLAEETQYF	TRBV9	TRBJ2-5	NA	TRBD2
TGTGCCAGCCAAAACAGGGGGCTAAACACCATATATTTT	CASQNRGLNTIYF	TRBV28	TRBJ1-3	NA	TRBD1
TGCGCCAGCAGTGAACCTTATAGCGGGAGCATGGATAGCACAGATACGCAGTATTTT	CASSEPYSGSMDSTDTQYF	TRBV10-2	TRBJ2-3	NA	TRBD2
TGTGCTAGTGTCGCCACACCCAGCCAGGGGCAGCCCCAGCATTTT	CASVATPSQGQPQHF	TRBV12-5	TRBJ1-5	NA	NA
TGTGCCAGTAGCGCGGGACGCTACAATGAGCAGTTCTTC	CASSAGRYNEQFF	TRBV19	TRBJ2-1	NA	NA
TGTGCCAGCAGTTACTCGCGTACGAGGGAAACTGAAGCTTTCTTT	CASSYSRTRETEAFF	TRBV6-5	TRBJ1-1	NA	NA
TGTGCCAGCAGCTTAGTCACCACAGGGAGCGAAAAACTGTTTTTT	CASSLVTTGSEKLFF	TRBV7-8	TRBJ1-4	NA	NA
TGCGCCAGCAGCCAAGTCCTGGCGGACTCCGGGGATACGCAGTATTTT	CASSQVLADSGDTQYF	TRBV4-1	TRBJ2-3	NA	NA
TGTGCCAGCAGCGAGGAGCCAGACCCTAGCACAGATACGCAGTATTTT	CASSEEPDPSTDTQYF	TRBV5-4	TRBJ2-3	NA	NA
TGTGCCAGCAGTGAAGTGGCAGACACTGAAGCTTTCTTT	CASSEVADTEAFF	TRBV6-1	TRBJ1-1	NA	NA
TGTGCCAGCAGTTACTCCTCCAGGAACGAGCAGTACTTC	CASSYSSRNEQYF	TRBV6-5	TRBJ2-7	NA	NA
TGTGCCAGCAGTTTATCGGAGGGTTTGGAGCAGTACTTC	CASSLSEGLEQYF	TRBV27	TRBJ2-7	NA	NA
TGTGCCAGCAGCGACGATCTAGCGGGAGGTGGGGATACGCAGTATTTT	CASSDDLAGGGDTQYF	TRBV9	TRBJ2-3	NA	TRBD2
TGTGCCAGCAGCGTAGGCTACGGTGACAGTGAGAATGAGCAGTTCTTC	CASSVGYGDSENEQFF	TRBV9	TRBJ2-1	NA	NA
TGTGCCAGCAGCACAGGGTCCTCAACTAATGAAAAACTGTTTTTT	CASSTGSSTNEKLFF	TRBV28	TRBJ1-4	NA	NA
TGCGCCAGCAGCCAGATCGGGGGGGAAGCTGGAAACACCATATATTTT	CASSQIGGEAGNTIYF	TRBV4-3	TRBJ1-3	once	NA
TGTGCCAGCAGTTCCTTGGACTCAACCTACGAGCAGTACTTC	CASSSLDSTYEQYF	TRBV28	TRBJ2-7	NA	NA
TGTGCCAGCAGCAAAGAGTGGTACGGGACAGGACCGTTCTCTGGGGCCAACGTCCTGACTTTC	CASSKEWYGTGPFSGANVLTF	TRBV21-1	TRBJ2-6	once	NA
TGTGCCAGCAGTCCGTCCGGGACTAGCGGGATCAATGAGCAGTTCTTC	CASSPSGTSGINEQFF	TRBV28	TRBJ2-1	NA	TRBD2
TGTGCCAGCAGCTTAGGGACAGGCTCTACGCAGTATTTT	CASSLGTGSTQYF	TRBV5-6	TRBJ2-3	NA	TRBD1
TGCGCCAGCAGCTGGGCTAGCGGTTACAATGAGCAGTTCTTC	CASSWASGYNEQFF	TRBV5-1	TRBJ2-1	NA	TRBD2
TGCGCCAGCAGCCAAGCGAACAGGGAGCTCTATGGCTACACCTTC	CASSQANRELYGYTF	TRBV4-3	TRBJ1-2	NA	NA
TGCGCCAGCAGCCAACGAAGCGGGAGCTCCTACGAGCAGTACTTC	CASSQRSGSSYEQYF	TRBV4-3	TRBJ2-7	once	TRBD2
TGTGCCAGCAGCGTAGAGGAGAGGGCCTCGGGCGAGCAGTACTTC	CASSVEERASGEQYF	TRBV9	TRBJ2-7	NA	NA
TGTGCCAGCAGTTTATCGGCGGGAGGGCGCAATGAGCAGTTCTTC	CASSLSAGGRNEQFF	TRBV28	TRBJ2-1	NA	TRBD2
TGTGCCAGCACCGACAGGGAACGGAGAGGGGCCAACGTCCTGACTTTC	CASTDRERRGANVLTF	TRBV27	TRBJ2-6	NA	TRBD1
TGTGCCAGCAGTGAAGAACCCGGGTGGTTAACAAATGAGCAGTTCTTC	CASSEEPGWLTNEQFF	TRBV6-1	TRBJ2-1	NA	NA
TGTGCCAGTGGACCCTCGGGACTAGCGAACGAGCAGTTCTTC	CASGPSGLANEQFF	TRBV19	TRBJ2-1	NA	TRBD2
TGTGCCAGCAGCCCCCGGGGTAGTGATAGGCAGTTCTTC	CASSPRGSDRQFF	TRBV7-3	TRBJ2-1	NA	NA
TGTGCCACCAGCAGAGGACAGGAGAACACTGAAGCTTTCTTT	CATSRGQENTEAFF	TRBV15	TRBJ1-1	NA	NA